These 5 T cell receptor beta chains were sequenced from one sample in a study of blood T cell repertoires in COVID-19. Measured with immunoSEQ multiplex PCR; TCRdb has only the in-frame clones, and not every one. The data show a few hundred thousand clones, 80% to 85% seen once. What was sequenced was PBMCs or T cells enriched from blood (not recorded which). These receptors were collected from a man between 50 and 59 years old who had recovered from COVID-19.

The J gene is TRBJ1-6, the V gene TRBV30; perhaps TRBD1 as D (5 bases). V shed 4 bases and J shed 10 bases, with 20 bases lying between them. The CDR3 loop spans 15 amino acids. Germline-derived CDR1 and CDR2 are GTSNPN and SVGIG (reference sequence). DNA for the CDR3: TGTGCCTGGACCCCCCCTGGGACTGTGCGCTCACCCCTCCACTTT. This gives the protein CAWTPPGTVRSPLHF.

The V call is TRBV7-2, the J call TRBJ2-3, with 7 bases matching TRBD2. CDR1 is SGHTA, CDR2 FQGNSA, per germline. The CDR3 contains 14 residues. J gave up 5 bases and V 5 bases, and 7 bases lay outside the gene matches. Written as DNA, the CDR3 is TGTGCCAGCAGCCTTGGACTAGGGATAGATACGCAGTATTTT. It is translated as CASSLGLGIDTQYF.

This rearrangement joins TRBV19 to TRBJ1-1, with D unclear. The V end lost 1 base, the J end lost 1 base, and 4 bases lay between the germline ends. CDR3 size: 13 residues. Germline lookup yields CDR1 LNHDA and CDR2 SQIVND (reference sequence). CDR3 DNA: TGTGCCAGTAGTATAGGGCCGAACACTGAAGCTTTCTTT. This encodes CASSIGPNTEAFF.

The chain has TRBV7-9 and TRBJ1-1; 9 nucleotides line up with TRBD1. V lost 4 bases, J lost 3 bases, and 9 bases stayed unmatched. CDR3 length equals 16 residues. The V gene's germline CDR1 is SEHNR and CDR2 FQNEAQ (reference sequence). The CDR3 protein is CASSSSTGGEDTEAFF. For the CDR3, the DNA is TGTGCCAGCAGCTCTTCAACAGGGGGCGAGGACACTGAAGCTTTCTTT.

V usage is TRBV28 and J usage is TRBJ2-7; TRBD2 is a possible D gene (6 bases). V lost 2 bases and J lost 4, with 15 bases in between. This CDR3 has 15 amino acids. CDR1 is MDHEN, CDR2 SYDVKM, per germline. The CDR3, as DNA: TGTGCCAGCAGTTTAGTCGGGGCAGGGAGGTACGAGCAGTACTTC. Encoded protein: CASSLVGAGRYEQYF. The full variable domain, its missing parts supplied by reference TRBV28 and TRBJ2-7, is DVKVTQSSRYLVKRTGEKVFLECVQDMDHENMFWYRQDPGLGLRLIYFSYDVKMKEKGDIPEGYSVSREKKERFSLILESASTNQTSMYLCASSLVGAGRYEQYFGPGTRLTVT.